A selection of T cell receptor beta chains follows, all from one sample in a study of beta chain features in type 1 diabetes. The method was immunoSEQ multiplex PCR; TCRdb's version includes in-frame clones alone and lacks a portion of them. The sample lists about 270,000 clones, 14% seen once, with about 0.016% in the top ten. Sequencing was carried out using naive CD4+ T cells from blood. The receptors originated from a man under 40 with type 1 diabetes. Both conserved end residues are part of each CDR3. Fields, in order: J gene, clone size, D gene, V gene, CDR3 protein, CDR3 DNA. A D gene is named only where the DNA matches it firmly. Clone size is shown for a subset of rows, as once, few, many or a class of expanded clone.

TRBJ2-2	few	-	TRBV7-2	CASSEYTGELFF	TGTGCCAGCAGCGAGTACACCGGGGAGCTGTTTTTT
TRBJ2-7	-	-	TRBV25-1	CASSDSSGSSSYEQYF	TGTGCCAGCAGTGACTCAAGCGGGTCGAGCTCCTACGAGCAGTACTTC
TRBJ2-3	-	TRBD2	TRBV9	CASSVSGRGPRDTQYF	TGTGCCAGCAGCGTGAGCGGGAGGGGGCCACGGGATACGCAGTATTTT
TRBJ2-5	-	-	TRBV30	CAWSEQQETQYF	TGTGCCTGGAGTGAACAGCAAGAGACCCAGTACTTC
TRBJ2-7	-	-	TRBV7-3	CASSSTGGEKPYF	TGTGCCAGCAGCTCAACCGGTGGGGAGAAGCCGTACTTC
TRBJ2-5	few	-	TRBV10-3	CALQGRETQYF	TGTGCCCTACAGGGACGGGAGACCCAGTACTTC
TRBJ2-7	-	TRBD1	TRBV11-2	CASSLDQGAREQYF	TGTGCCAGCAGCTTAGACCAGGGGGCGAGGGAGCAGTACTTC
TRBJ2-2	-	TRBD1	TRBV6-4	CASSAGQPNTGELFF	TGTGCCAGCAGTGCGGGACAGCCGAACACCGGGGAGCTGTTTTTT
TRBJ1-1	-	-	TRBV7-9	CASSFPGTTRNTEAFF	TGTGCCAGCAGCTTTCCCGGGACAACCCGAAACACTGAAGCTTTCTTT
TRBJ2-7	-	-	TRBV18	CASSPFERSYEQYF	TGTGCCAGCTCACCATTCGAGCGCTCCTACGAGCAGTACTTC
TRBJ2-3	few	-	TRBV6-5	CASSYGGSGGLDTQYF	TGTGCCAGCAGTTACGGGGGCAGTGGGGGCCTGGATACGCAGTATTTT
TRBJ1-2	few	-	TRBV7-9	CASSLQRGGDGYTF	TGTGCCAGCAGCTTACAAAGGGGCGGCGATGGCTACACCTTC
TRBJ1-1	few	-	TRBV29-1	CSVRRSFGVGTEAFF	TGCAGCGTTCGCCGCTCTTTCGGGGTGGGCACTGAAGCTTTCTTT
TRBJ2-7	few	-	TRBV23-1	CATPTKQGEKSYEQYF	TGCGCCACCCCCACCAAACAGGGAGAGAAAAGCTACGAGCAGTACTTC
TRBJ2-3	few	TRBD2	TRBV25-1	CASSLPGTSGRGADTQYF	TGTGCCAGCAGTCTCCCAGGGACTAGCGGAAGGGGGGCAGATACGCAGTATTTT
TRBJ2-3	-	-	TRBV7-9	CASSLPLPDTQYF	TGTGCCAGCAGCCTACCCCTCCCGGATACGCAGTATTTT
TRBJ1-4	-	TRBD1	TRBV15	CATSRAPLQGAGEKLFF	TGTGCCACCAGCAGAGCTCCCCTGCAGGGGGCCGGGGAAAAACTGTTTTTT
TRBJ2-3	-	TRBD1	TRBV5-6	CASSGRQGPSYTDTQYF	TGTGCCAGCAGCGGAAGACAGGGGCCGTCGTACACAGATACGCAGTATTTT
TRBJ2-7	-	TRBD2	TRBV5-4	CASSLVAVAGGGEQYF	TGTGCCAGCAGCTTGGTAGCGGTAGCGGGAGGGGGAGAGCAGTACTTC
TRBJ2-5	-	TRBD1	TRBV19	CASRDDRGAETQYF	TGTGCCAGTAGGGACGACAGGGGCGCAGAGACCCAGTACTTC
TRBJ1-5	few	TRBD1	TRBV2	CASSRDRKNQPQHF	TGTGCCAGCAGTCGGGACAGGAAGAATCAGCCCCAGCATTTT
TRBJ1-5	few	-	TRBV28	CASSLIGGKDSNQPQHF	TGTGCCAGCAGTTTGATAGGGGGTAAGGATAGCAATCAGCCCCAGCATTTT
TRBJ1-4	few	-	TRBV6-5	CASTPLKGANEKLFF	TGTGCCAGCACCCCCCTGAAAGGAGCTAATGAAAAACTGTTTTTT
TRBJ2-2	-	TRBD2	TRBV11-2	CASSVAGGTGELFF	TGTGCCAGCAGCGTAGCGGGAGGCACCGGGGAGCTGTTTTTT
TRBJ2-7	-	TRBD2	TRBV15	CATSRDLDAGGYEQYF	TGTGCCACCAGCAGAGATCTTGATGCGGGAGGGTACGAGCAGTACTTC
TRBJ2-1	few	TRBD1	TRBV7-6	CASSLGTVNEQFF	TGTGCCAGCAGCTTGGGGACAGTCAATGAGCAGTTCTTC
TRBJ2-5	few	TRBD2	TRBV7-2	CASSFGLAVQETQYF	TGTGCCAGCAGCTTTGGACTAGCGGTTCAAGAGACCCAGTACTTC
TRBJ1-2	-	TRBD1	TRBV7-2	CASKRTGGDYGYTF	TGTGCCAGCAAACGGACAGGGGGCGACTATGGCTACACCTTC
TRBJ2-1	few	-	TRBV7-3	CASSSRGGGHSYNEQFF	TGTGCCAGCAGCTCCCGCGGCGGCGGGCACTCCTACAATGAGCAGTTCTTC
TRBJ2-6	few	-	TRBV28	CASKLRAGASGANVLTF	TGTGCCAGCAAGCTTAGGGCAGGGGCCTCTGGGGCCAACGTCCTGACTTTC
TRBJ1-2	-	-	TRBV7-9	CASSLGGTLQPGTF	TGTGCCAGCAGCTTAGGGGGGACACTCCAACCGGGCACCTTC
TRBJ2-7	-	-	TRBV10-3	CAISERGSTAYEQYF	TGTGCCATCAGTGAAAGGGGAAGTACAGCCTACGAGCAGTACTTC
TRBJ2-7	few	TRBD2	TRBV28	CASRLAGFTYEQYF	TGTGCCAGCAGACTAGCGGGATTTACCTACGAGCAGTACTTC
TRBJ2-7	-	-	TRBV6-5	CASSSGTEQYF	TGTGCCAGCAGTTCCGGGACTGAGCAGTACTTC
TRBJ2-3	few	TRBD2	TRBV4-3	CASSQELAGTDTQYF	TGCGCCAGCAGCCAAGAGCTAGCGGGCACAGATACGCAGTATTTT
TRBJ2-3	-	-	TRBV6-6	CASNTGNADTQYF	TGTGCCAGCAATACAGGGAACGCAGATACGCAGTATTTT
TRBJ1-1	few	TRBD1	TRBV5-1	CASSRQGTDTEAFF	TGCGCCAGCAGCCGACAGGGAACGGACACTGAAGCTTTCTTT